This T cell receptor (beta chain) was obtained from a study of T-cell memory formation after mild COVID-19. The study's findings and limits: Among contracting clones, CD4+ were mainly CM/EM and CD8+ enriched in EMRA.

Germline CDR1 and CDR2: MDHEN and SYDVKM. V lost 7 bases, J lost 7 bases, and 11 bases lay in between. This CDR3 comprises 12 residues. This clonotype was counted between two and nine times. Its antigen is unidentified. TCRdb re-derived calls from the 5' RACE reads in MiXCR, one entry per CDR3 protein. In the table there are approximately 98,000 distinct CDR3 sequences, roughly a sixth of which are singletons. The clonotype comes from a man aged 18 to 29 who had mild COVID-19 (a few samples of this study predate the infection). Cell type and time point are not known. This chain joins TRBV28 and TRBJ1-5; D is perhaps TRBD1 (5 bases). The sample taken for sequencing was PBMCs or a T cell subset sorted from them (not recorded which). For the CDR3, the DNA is TGTGCCAGCACCTCGGGGGGGCAGCCCCAGCATTTT. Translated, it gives CASTSGGQPQHF.